These T cell receptor beta chains were read from a single sample in a study of blood T cell repertoires in COVID-19. TCRdb's copy holds only in-frame clones and misses some; the assay was immunoSEQ multiplex PCR. The sample yields tens of thousands of clones, roughly 80% seen once. The sample was peripheral blood. The source is a middle-aged man with acute or convalescent COVID-19. Both conserved end residues are part of each CDR3. D genes are given only for firm matches. The listing skips clone size in some rows; elsewhere it reads once, few, many or a size class.

size,D,length,V,J,CDR3
-,-,15,TRBV19,TRBJ2-3,CASSIIQGRGDTQYF
medium-sized,-,13,TRBV12-3/TRBV12-4,TRBJ1-1,CASSTGTYTEAFF
-,-,13,TRBV4-2,TRBJ1-2,CASSQGGNYGYTF
-,-,13,TRBV28,TRBJ1-2,CASSLGRSDGYTF
-,TRBD1,14,TRBV19,TRBJ2-2,CASSETGADGELFF
-,-,15,TRBV6-5,TRBJ1-5,CASRRGLMKSQPQHF
-,TRBD1,14,TRBV7-9,TRBJ2-5,CASSWGQPKETQYF
-,-,15,TRBV4-2,TRBJ2-7,CASSQVLARSYEQYF
-,TRBD2,17,TRBV18,TRBJ2-3,CASSPALAGVYTDTQYF
-,TRBD2,15,TRBV9,TRBJ2-3,CASKRSGSVLDTQYF
once,TRBD2,16,TRBV27,TRBJ2-1,CASKVPSSSGGLEQFF
-,TRBD2,17,TRBV4-1,TRBJ2-2,CASSHIAGGLNTGELFF
-,TRBD2,15,TRBV7-8,TRBJ2-7,CASSLSGLAGDEQYF
-,TRBD1,15,TRBV3-1/TRBV3-2,TRBJ1-5,CASSQGEGAGQPQHF
-,-,13,TRBV5-4,TRBJ2-7,CASSLEFSYEQYF
-,-,15,TRBV7-6,TRBJ2-3,CASSLSPGSADTQYF
few,TRBD2,14,TRBV19,TRBJ2-7,CASRSGEGTYEQYF
-,TRBD1,14,TRBV6-6,TRBJ1-6,CASRPPGQGSPLHF
-,-,15,TRBV19,TRBJ2-2,CASSIRRERTGELFF
-,TRBD1,17,TRBV18,TRBJ1-3,CASSPQTGRSSGNTIYF
-,-,15,TRBV15,TRBJ1-1,CATSRDGRSNTEAFF
-,TRBD2,16,TRBV28,TRBJ2-1,CASKPLREGLRNEQFF
-,TRBD1,15,TRBV10-1,TRBJ1-4,CASNKSGGTNEKLFF
once,TRBD1,13,TRBV27,TRBJ2-7,CASSTTGGYEQYF
-,TRBD1,16,TRBV15,TRBJ2-5,CATSRVPGQGEETQYF
-,TRBD1,16,TRBV28,TRBJ1-4,CASSSPRQGALEKLFF
-,-,11,TRBV3-1/TRBV3-2,TRBJ2-5,CASSQDRTQYF
-,TRBD1,11,TRBV11-2,TRBJ1-1,CASSLGQGAFF
-,TRBD1,13,TRBV2,TRBJ2-5,CASRGTGEETQYF
-,TRBD2,17,TRBV19,TRBJ2-5,CASSDGLARGGRKTQYF
-,-,15,TRBV19,TRBJ2-2,CASSIIQQRTGELFF
once,TRBD2,15,TRBV7-8,TRBJ2-7,CASSRGLAGVGEQYF
-,TRBD1,16,TRBV6-5,TRBJ2-2,CASSYSIAGGTGELFF
-,-,17,TRBV7-7,TRBJ2-2,CASSLQPPGANTGELFF
-,-,16,TRBV9,TRBJ1-6,CASSVGGDPYNSPLHF
-,-,15,TRBV7-3,TRBJ2-5,CASSTTGILGETQYF
-,TRBD1,14,TRBV5-5,TRBJ2-7,CASSLYATGGEQYF
-,-,15,TRBV3-1/TRBV3-2,TRBJ2-5,CASNQGRGLQETQYF
-,-,16,TRBV19,TRBJ2-5,CASSPRTGRGQETQYF
once,-,13,TRBV9,TRBJ2-3,CASSVLASDTQYF
few,-,13,TRBV10-3,TRBJ1-1,CASNATRYTEAFF
-,TRBD2,17,TRBV4-1,TRBJ2-2,CASSQVVAGTNTGELFF
-,TRBD2,17,TRBV5-1,TRBJ2-2,CASSGPAGGPNTGELFF
-,-,15,TRBV6-5,TRBJ2-2,CASSLTSAWTGELFF
-,-,17,TRBV1,TRBJ2-1,CTSSRGTGGKDYNEQFF
-,-,14,TRBV6-5,TRBJ2-3,CASREGAGTDTQYF
-,-,14,TRBV28,TRBJ1-5,CASSLTGFSQPQHF
-,-,12,TRBV30,TRBJ1-4,CAWSGQGKKLFF
once,TRBD2,16,TRBV28,TRBJ2-2,CASSIAGEFNTGELFF
-,TRBD2,15,TRBV18,TRBJ2-1,CASSRAAGGVNEQFF
-,TRBD2,17,TRBV7-9,TRBJ2-3,CASSPRTSGRARDTQYF
once,-,15,TRBV3-1/TRBV3-2,TRBJ2-7,CASSQGHSSSYEQYF
-,-,17,TRBV19,TRBJ1-1,CASSKGPGVIGNTEAFF
-,TRBD1,15,TRBV6-5,TRBJ2-7,CASSFGQANSYEQYF
-,-,14,TRBV25-1,TRBJ2-7,CASSVSGGRDEQYF